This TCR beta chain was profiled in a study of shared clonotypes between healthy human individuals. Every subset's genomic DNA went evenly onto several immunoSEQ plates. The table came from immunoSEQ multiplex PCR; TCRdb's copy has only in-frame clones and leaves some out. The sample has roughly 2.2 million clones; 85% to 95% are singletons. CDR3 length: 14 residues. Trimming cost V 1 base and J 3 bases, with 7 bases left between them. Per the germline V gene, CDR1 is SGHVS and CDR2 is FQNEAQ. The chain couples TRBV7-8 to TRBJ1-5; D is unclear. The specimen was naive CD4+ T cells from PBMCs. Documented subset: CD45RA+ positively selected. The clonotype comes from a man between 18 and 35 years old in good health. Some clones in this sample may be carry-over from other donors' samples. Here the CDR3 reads CASSLDRNNQPQHF. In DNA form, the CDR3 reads TGTGCCAGCAGCTTAGACAGAAACAATCAGCCCCAGCATTTT.